These 31 T cell receptor beta chains share one sample of origin, sequenced in a study of shared clonotypes between healthy human individuals. Clones were read by immunoSEQ multiplex PCR, and TCRdb kept only the in-frame ones, dropping some. In the table there are about 680,000 clones, approximately 73% of which are singletons. The sequenced sample consisted of memory CD4+ T cells sorted from blood. This sample's subset: CD45RA-negative fraction. These receptor sequences come from a woman aged 25 to 39 in good health.

The chain employs TRBV5-1 and TRBJ1-1; D perhaps matches TRBD1 (5 bases). This CDR3 contains 14 residues. Trimming pared 0 bases from V and 11 bases from J, leaving 17 bases between. The V gene's germline CDR1 is SGHRS and CDR2 YFSETQ. The CDR3 reads CASSLGDSQKGAFF. CDR3 DNA sequence: TGCGCCAGCAGCTTGGGAGACAGCCAAAAAGGGGCTTTCTTT.

This clone was observed a few times. This CDR3 reads CASSLVGHYGYTF. The CDR3, as DNA: TGTGCCAGCAGCTTGGTGGGGCACTATGGCTACACCTTC. This sequence joins TRBV5-5 and TRBJ1-2; a possible D gene is TRBD1 (5 bases). CDR1 and CDR2 (germline): SGHKS, YYEKEE (reference sequence). This CDR3 is built from 13 residues. The V gene lost 0 bases and the J gene lost 3 bases, with 6 bases spanning the gap.

This clone has a handful of counts. The same CDR3 also results from other DNA sequences found in this sample. V is TRBV28 and J is TRBJ1-1; D is unclear. The CDR3 loop spans 11 amino acids. The V end was cut by 3 bases, the J end by 8 bases, with 7 bases between. Germline V CDR1 and CDR2: MDHEN, SYDVKM. As DNA, the CDR3 is TGTGCCAGCAGTTTGGGTTTAGAAGCTTTCTTT. It codes for CASSLGLEAFF.

The CDR3 sequence is CASSFGPNSFGNTIYF. CDR3 in DNA: TGCGCCAGCAGCTTCGGACCTAACTCCTTCGGAAACACCATATATTTT. This chain connects TRBV5-1 to TRBJ1-3; D is undetermined. CDR1 SGHRS and CDR2 YFSETQ come from the germline V gene. The CDR3 sequence is 16 residues long. V was shortened by 2 bases and J by 4 bases, with 16 bases between the two germline ends.

CDR3 DNA sequence: TGTGCCAGCAGCTTGATTTCGGCCCAAAGGGCTTTCTTT. This gives the protein CASSLISAQRAFF. This chain connects TRBV5-4 to TRBJ1-1; D call uncertain. Deletions cut 1 base from V and 11 bases from J, with 15 bases between. The germline gives CDR1 SGHNT, CDR2 YYREEE (reference sequence). This CDR3 has 13 amino acids.

This clone was detected only a few times. The rearrangement uses TRBV2 and TRBJ1-5, with D perhaps matching TRBD1 (6 bases). Germline V CDR1 and CDR2: SNHLY, FYNNEI. Trimming shortened V by 6 bases and J by 7 bases, and 19 bases separated the two germline ends. The length of the CDR3 is 15 residues. CDR3: CASRGDTGRRQPQHF. The DNA for the CDR3 is TGTGCCAGCAGGGGGGATACAGGGAGAAGGCAGCCCCAGCATTTT.

This chain connects TRBV28 to TRBJ1-5; D not certain. The germline V gene has CDR1 MDHEN and CDR2 SYDVKM. V lost 8 bases, J lost 3 bases, and 8 bases lay in between. CDR3 size: 12 residues. This CDR3 reads CASVNTNQPQHF. Here the CDR3 DNA reads TGTGCCAGCGTAAACACCAATCAGCCCCAGCATTTT.

J is TRBJ2-1 and V is TRBV19; D may match TRBD1 or TRBD2 (5 bases each). Germline CDR1 LNHDA, CDR2 SQIVND (reference sequence). CDR3 length: 13 residues. V lost 6 bases, J lost 6 bases, and 12 bases lay in between. The CDR3 sequence: CASSLMGPNEQFF. The CDR3 nucleotides read TGTGCCAGTAGCCTCATGGGACCCAATGAGCAGTTCTTC.

There are a few counts of this clone. As DNA, the CDR3 is TGTGCCAGCGGCCAATCCCGTGAAGGAATCTACACCTTC. This codes for CASGQSREGIYTF. The chain recombines TRBV28 with TRBJ1-2; D gene uncertain. Trimming shortened V by 8 bases and J by 10 bases, and 20 bases separated the two germline ends. The CDR3 has 13 amino acids. The germline gives CDR1 MDHEN, CDR2 SYDVKM.

A word on this clone: Other DNA sequences in the same sample also yield this CDR3. The gene calls are TRBV28 and TRBJ2-2; D might be TRBD1 (6 bases). CDR1 is MDHEN, CDR2 SYDVKM, per germline. The CDR3 spans 14 residues. Trimming cost V 4 bases and J 1 base, with 7 bases left between them. The CDR3 region has the DNA TGTGCCAGCAGTTCGGGACAGAACACCGGGGAGCTGTTTTTT. It is translated as CASSSGQNTGELFF.

V usage is TRBV7-9 and J usage is TRBJ1-1; D gene uncertain. From germline, CDR1 is SEHNR and CDR2 FQNEAQ (reference sequence). Trimming took off 3 bases at V and 0 bases at J, with 11 bases between the two ends. This CDR3 is 15 amino acids long. The CDR3 is CASSLRGSMNTEAFF. CDR3 nucleotide sequence: TGTGCCAGCAGCTTGCGGGGTAGCATGAACACTGAAGCTTTCTTT.

This clone was observed a single time. The chain combines TRBV28 with TRBJ2-7; 7 bases are a match to TRBD1. The V gene end was trimmed by 5 bases and the J gene end by 4 bases; junction bases not matched to a gene: 8. This CDR3 region has 14 residues. Germline CDR1 MDHEN, CDR2 SYDVKM. The chain's CDR3 is CASSLPYRGYEQYF. In nucleotides, the CDR3 is TGTGCCAGCAGTCTACCTTACAGGGGTTACGAGCAGTACTTC.

The J gene is TRBJ1-2, the V gene TRBV28, with 8 bases that match TRBD1. This CDR3 is built from 16 residues. Germline lookup yields CDR1 MDHEN and CDR2 SYDVKM. With 5 bases clipped from V and 4 bases from J, the junction kept 12 bases outside the gene matches. This CDR3 is CASSPGQGPTAYGYTF. In DNA, the CDR3 is TGTGCCAGCAGTCCAGGACAGGGTCCCACTGCCTATGGCTACACCTTC.

The V gene is TRBV4-1, the J gene TRBJ1-1; no clear D gene. From germline, CDR1 is MGHRA and CDR2 YSYEKL. Trimming pared 1 base from V and 5 bases from J, leaving 14 bases between. This CDR3 is built from 15 residues. Here the CDR3 DNA reads TGCGCCAGCAGCCAAGTTGGTAGGCTTTGGACTGAAGCTTTCTTT. Residues: CASSQVGRLWTEAFF.

This clone was observed once. It is likely a read error: a sequence one base away is far more abundant. The sample carries other DNA sequences with the same CDR3. This chain joins TRBV5-1 and TRBJ2-5; unclear D gene. CDR1 and CDR2 (germline): SGHRS, YFSETQ. Deletions cut 2 bases from V and 5 bases from J, with 4 bases between. The length of the CDR3 is 11 residues. The CDR3 reads CASSFGETQYF. Here the CDR3 DNA reads TGCGCCAGCAGCTTTGGGGAGACCCAGTACTTC.

The rearrangement links TRBV28 to TRBJ2-4; D gene ambiguous. Germline values: CDR1 MDHEN, CDR2 SYDVKM. The V end lost 1 base, the J end lost 5 bases, and 12 bases lay between the germline ends. The length of the CDR3 is 15 residues. The CDR3 sequence is CASSLLGNWQNIQYF. The CDR3 bases are TGTGCCAGCAGTTTATTGGGTAATTGGCAAAACATTCAGTACTTC. The variable domain in full, completed from reference TRBV28 and TRBJ2-4, reads DVKVTQSSRYLVKRTGEKVFLECVQDMDHENMFWYRQDPGLGLRLIYFSYDVKMKEKGDIPEGYSVSREKKERFSLILESASTNQTSMYLCASSLLGNWQNIQYFGAGTRLSVL.

CDR3 residues: CASSLTTGNTIYF. The CDR3 DNA sequence: TGTGCCAGCAGCTTAACGACTGGAAACACCATATATTTT. V is TRBV7-3 and J is TRBJ1-3, with unresolved D. The CDR3 has 13 amino acids. Germline lookup yields CDR1 SGHTA and CDR2 FQGTGA. V was trimmed by 0 bases and J by 2 bases, leaving 2 bases between them. The full variable domain, with the rest looked up from reference TRBV7-3 and TRBJ1-3, is GAGVSQTPSNKVTEKGKYVELRCDPISGHTALYWYRQSLGQGPEFLIYFQGTGAADDSGLPNDRFFAVRPEGSVSTLKIQRTERGDSAVYLCASSLTTGNTIYFGEGSWLTVV.

The chain uses TRBV5-4 and TRBJ1-2; 8 bases fit TRBD1. CDR1 and CDR2 from the germline V gene are SGHNT and YYREEE (reference sequence). V lost 2 bases and J lost 9; bases outside the gene matches: 3. The CDR3 length is 12 residues. The CDR3 DNA follows: TGTGCCAGCAGCTTCTGGACAGGGCGCTACACCTTC. This codes for CASSFWTGRYTF.

V and J are TRBV11-3 and TRBJ2-7, with D perhaps matching TRBD1 (5 bases). CDR3 length: 14 amino acids. The ends were cut back, 5 bases at V and 4 bases at J, with 15 bases in the middle. The germline V gene has CDR1 SGHNT and CDR2 YENEEA. CDR3 DNA: TGTGCCAGCAGCCCATTTGACAGTCCGTACGAGCAGTACTTC. Translating it yields CASSPFDSPYEQYF.

The chain combines TRBV28 with TRBJ2-7, with 12 positions matching TRBD1. The CDR3 is 17 amino acids. V shed 6 bases and J 4 bases; nucleotides not matched to a gene: 13. CDR1 is MDHEN, CDR2 SYDVKM, per germline. This CDR3 is CASSPTGTGGFRYEQYF. For the CDR3, the DNA is TGTGCCAGCAGCCCTACGGGGACAGGGGGCTTTCGGTACGAGCAGTACTTC.

This clone was seen once. The chain employs TRBV25-1 and TRBJ2-7, with TRBD2 identical over 10 bases. The CDR3 contains 15 residues. J was trimmed by 2 bases and V by 3 bases; bases with no gene match: 4. CDR1 is MGHDK and CDR2 is SYGVNS in the germline V gene. DNA for the CDR3: TGTGCCAGCAGTGAGACGCTAGCGGGGGCCTACGAGCAGTACTTC. Protein product: CASSETLAGAYEQYF.

The chain carries TRBV19 and TRBJ2-2, with 14 bases that match TRBD2. The CDR3 sequence is 18 residues long. V was pared by 4 bases and J by 5 bases, with 9 bases of the junction left unmatched. Germline-derived CDR1 and CDR2 are LNHDA and SQIVND (reference sequence). DNA for the CDR3: TGTGCCAGTAGTACTAAACCCGGGACTAGCGGGAGAACCGGGGAGCTGTTTTTT. It specifies CASSTKPGTSGRTGELFF.

With respect to this clone: Other DNA sequences in the same sample also yield this CDR3. The V and J genes are TRBV7-9 and TRBJ2-7; D is unresolved. This CDR3 is built from 11 residues. V lost 5 bases and J lost 4, with 6 bases in between. Germline CDR1 reads SEHNR; CDR2 reads FQNEAQ (reference sequence). This CDR3 reads CASSPGYEQYF. In nucleotides, the CDR3 is TGTGCCAGCAGCCCCGGATACGAGCAGTACTTC.

This clone has a single count. The V call is TRBV6-1, the J call TRBJ2-7, with 10 bases that match TRBD2. Germline CDR1 is MNHNS and CDR2 is SASEGT. V lost 4 bases, J lost 2 bases, and 2 bases stayed unmatched. The CDR3 is 14 residues long. The CDR3 protein is CASSGLAGAYEQYF. The CDR3 nucleotides read TGTGCCAGCAGTGGGCTAGCGGGAGCCTACGAGCAGTACTTC.

This clone has a handful of counts. The chain joins TRBV27 to TRBJ2-7; maybe TRBD2 (5 bases). Per germline, CDR1 MNHEY and CDR2 SMNVEV (reference sequence). V was shortened by 3 bases and J by 2 bases, with 17 bases between the two germline ends. CDR3 size: 16 residues. CDR3 region: CASSLRVGVDPYEQYF. In DNA form, the CDR3 reads TGTGCCAGCAGTTTGAGGGTCGGAGTAGACCCCTACGAGCAGTACTTC.

This clone was seen once. The chain recombines TRBV30 with TRBJ1-2; 8 positions agree with TRBD1. The CDR3 extends over 14 amino acids. Germline CDR1 is GTSNPN and CDR2 is SVGIG (reference sequence). V was clipped by 7 bases and J by 4 bases; unmatched bases: 11. CDR3 nucleotide sequence: TGTGCCTTGAATATTCTTGACAGGGGCTATGGCTACACCTTC. Its translation is CALNILDRGYGYTF.

This clone was observed a handful of times. The CDR3 nucleotides are TGTGCCAGTAGTACCATAACAGGGACTCAGCCCCAGCATTTT. Protein sequence: CASSTITGTQPQHF. This chain links TRBV19 with TRBJ1-5, with a possible D match to TRBD1 (6 bases). Germline-derived CDR1 and CDR2 are LNHDA and SQIVND (reference sequence). V lost 4 bases to trimming and J lost 6 bases, with 13 bases between them. This CDR3 is built from 14 residues.

This clone has only a few counts. V and J are TRBV10-3 and TRBJ2-1, with TRBD2 matching 14 bases. Germline values: CDR1 ENHRY, CDR2 SYGVKD. The J segment lost 7 bases and the V segment lost 2 bases, leaving 16 bases of the junction unmatched. The CDR3 length is 20 residues. DNA of the CDR3: TGTGCCATCAGTGAGGCTCCGGGCGCGACTAGCGGGAGGGCCAGGAATGAGCAGTTCTTC. It translates to CAISEAPGATSGRARNEQFF.

The chain links TRBV19 to TRBJ1-5, with unresolved D. V was cut by 9 bases and J by 1 base, with 16 bases left in between. The CDR3 is 15 amino acids. Germline V gene sequence: CDR1 LNHDA, CDR2 SQIVND (reference sequence). CDR3 protein: CASRPTSKSNQPQHF. In DNA, the CDR3 is TGTGCCAGCCGACCCACCTCGAAAAGCAATCAGCCCCAGCATTTT.

This sequence joins TRBV28 and TRBJ2-3; possible D gene TRBD1, 6 bases. The CDR3 is 16 amino acids. Trimming removed 5 bases from V and 4 bases from J, with 19 bases in between. Germline values: CDR1 MDHEN, CDR2 SYDVKM. CDR3 amino acids: CASSLPRDIGADTQYF. CDR3 coding DNA: TGTGCCAGCAGTCTACCTAGGGACATTGGGGCAGATACGCAGTATTTT.

DNA of the CDR3: TGTGCCAGCAGCCTATCTACTACGAGCGACTTAGGGTACAATGAGCAGTTCTTC. The encoded protein is CASSLSTTSDLGYNEQFF. The V call is TRBV7-9, the J call TRBJ2-1; D call uncertain. Trimming cost V 5 bases and J 4 bases, with 24 bases left between them. Germline V CDR1 and CDR2: SEHNR, FQNEAQ (reference sequence). CDR3 length: 18 amino acids.